This is a list of T cell receptor beta chains from one sample in a study of CD8 T cells in ankylosing spondylitis. MiXCR was run by TCRdb on the 5' RACE reads, yielding one entry per CDR3 protein. The sample yields a few hundred thousand distinct CDR3 sequences, around 10% seen once. The sample was blood, either unsorted or a sorted T cell fraction (not recorded which). These TCRs come from a male donor with ankylosing spondylitis or in good health (not recorded which). The CDR3 runs from the conserved cysteine through the conserved F or W. A D gene is named only where the DNA matches it firmly. Not every row has a clone size; where given, it reads once, few, many or a size class.

clone_size	v_call	j_call	d_call	cdr3_nt	cdr3_aa
many	TRBV7-8	TRBJ1-5	-	TGTGCCAGCAGCTTAGCGCAGACCTTTGGTGTATCTTTACAGCATTTT	CASSLAQTFGVSLQHF
-	TRBV5-5	TRBJ1-2	-	TGTGCCAGCAGCCTGAACGATGTAGGTGGCTACACCTTC	CASSLNDVGGYTF
-	TRBV12-3/TRBV12-4	TRBJ2-1	-	TGTGCCAGCAGTTTAGTAGTATACAATGAGCAGTTCTTC	CASSLVVYNEQFF
many	TRBV5-1	TRBJ2-1	-	TGCGCCAGCAGAGAGGGACGTGAGCAGTTCTTC	CASREGREQFF
once	TRBV20-1	TRBJ1-1	-	TGCAGTGCTAGGTCCGCCGAAGCTTTCTTT	CSARSAEAFF
many	TRBV4-1	TRBJ1-1	-	TGCGCCAGCAGCCCGTGGGGAACCGGCGGGGACACTGAAGCTTTCTTT	CASSPWGTGGDTEAFF
-	TRBV25-1	TRBJ2-7	-	TGTGCCAGCAGTGGGATGTCCTACGAGCAGTACTTC	CASSGMSYEQYF
many	TRBV5-1	TRBJ1-5	-	TGCGCCAGCAGCTTGGGGTCAGGGGTTCAGCCCCAGCATTTT	CASSLGSGVQPQHF
few	TRBV27	TRBJ2-1	TRBD2	TGTGCCAGCAGCTTTACGAGGACTAGCGGAAAGAGGGATAATGAGCAGTTCTTC	CASSFTRTSGKRDNEQFF
-	TRBV15	TRBJ2-7	-	TGTGCCACCAGCAAAGAACTAGCAGGCTACGAGCAGTACTTC	CATSKELAGYEQYF
-	TRBV27	TRBJ2-5	-	TGTGCCAGCCGCTCGGCACCGGGAGTTGAGACCCAGTACTTC	CASRSAPGVETQYF
once	TRBV5-1	TRBJ2-7	-	TGCGCCAGCAGCTTGGATGGGACATGGGCGAGGGAGCAGTACTTC	CASSLDGTWAREQYF
few	TRBV2	TRBJ2-5	-	TGTGCCAGCAGTGTTGCCGAGACCCAGTACTTC	CASSVAETQYF
many	TRBV7-9	TRBJ1-1	-	TGTGCCAGCAGCCCACACCAAACCTCCGGGGCTTTCTTT	CASSPHQTSGAFF
-	TRBV18	TRBJ1-2	-	TGTGCCAGCTCACCACTTAACAGGGATACGATTGTCTATGGCTACACCTTC	CASSPLNRDTIVYGYTF
many	TRBV20-1	TRBJ1-4	-	TGCAGTGCTAGAGACGGGTCCAGGACCAATGAAAAACTGTTTTTT	CSARDGSRTNEKLFF
-	TRBV6-5	TRBJ1-1	-	TGTGCCAGCTTTACCGAACTGAACACTGAAGCTTTCTTT	CASFTELNTEAFF